Below are 27 T cell receptor beta chains sequenced from a single sample in a study of blood T cell repertoires in COVID-19. Clones were sequenced by immunoSEQ multiplex PCR, and TCRdb holds only the in-frame ones, with some missing. The repertoire has some 400,000 clones, around 92% of them found once; the top ten carry around 1.7%. Sequenced sample: PBMCs or T cells enriched from blood (not recorded which). The receptor source for this set is a woman aged 25 to 45 who had recovered from COVID-19.

J is TRBJ2-6 and V is TRBV19; D is uncertain. Trimming stripped 5 bases from V and 0 bases from J, with 5 bases between. Germline V CDR1 and CDR2: LNHDA, SQIVND (reference sequence). The CDR3 consists of 14 residues. The chain's CDR3 is CASSLRSGANVLTF. The CDR3 region has the DNA TGTGCCAGTAGTTTGCGCTCTGGGGCCAACGTCCTGACTTTC.

This chain uses TRBV29-1 with TRBJ2-7, with 9 nucleotides matching TRBD1. Germline CDR1 and CDR2: SQVTM and ANQGSEA. The CDR3 runs 13 residues. The trim removed 6 bases at V and 6 bases at J, leaving 9 bases unmatched. The CDR3 here is CSVVRGTGSEQYF. CDR3 nucleotide sequence: TGCAGCGTCGTACGGGGGACAGGGAGCGAGCAGTACTTC.

The chain uses TRBV6-6 and TRBJ1-5, with 8 bases that match TRBD1. This CDR3 is built from 16 residues. From germline, CDR1 is MNHNY and CDR2 SVGAGI (reference sequence). Trimming took 5 bases from V and 4 from J; bases not matched to a gene: 10. The CDR3 sequence: CASSLPRQGTNQPQHF. The CDR3 bases are TGTGCCAGCAGTCTTCCCCGACAGGGGACTAATCAGCCCCAGCATTTT.

The chain couples TRBV5-1 to TRBJ1-1, with no clear D. The CDR3 sequence is 14 residues long. V gave up 0 bases and J gave up 0 bases, with 6 bases separating them. Per the germline V gene, CDR1 is SGHRS and CDR2 is YFSETQ. CDR3 in amino acids: CASSLDAVNTEAFF. CDR3 DNA: TGCGCCAGCAGCTTGGATGCAGTGAACACTGAAGCTTTCTTT.

The rearrangement uses TRBV7-2 and TRBJ2-1, with D hard to call. Germline lookup yields CDR1 SGHTA and CDR2 FQGNSA. CDR3 size: 17 residues. V was cut by 5 bases and J by 2 bases, with 19 bases left in between. The CDR3 DNA reads as TGTGCCAGCAGCCCCTCCTCTAACCCCGCGGCCTACAATGAGCAGTTCTTC. It is translated as CASSPSSNPAAYNEQFF.

The CDR3 loop is CASSHLPERLNTEAFF. The DNA for the CDR3 is TGTGCCAGCAGCCACCTACCCGAACGCCTCAACACTGAAGCTTTCTTT. The chain employs TRBV5-6 and TRBJ1-1; D is unclear. V lost 4 bases and J 2 bases, leaving 18 bases between the germline ends. CDR1 is SGHDT and CDR2 is YYEEEE in the germline V gene. This CDR3 contains 16 residues.

The V and J genes are TRBV11-3 and TRBJ2-1, with TRBD2 matching over 8 bases. This CDR3 has 13 amino acids. The trim removed 2 bases at V and 9 bases at J, leaving 3 bases unmatched. From germline, CDR1 is SGHNT and CDR2 YENEEA. CDR3 DNA sequence: TGTGCCAGCAGCTTAATTCGGGGGGGTGAGCAGTTCTTC. This encodes CASSLIRGGEQFF.

This chain uses TRBV6-5 with TRBJ2-2; perhaps TRBD1 as D (5 bases). V lost 2 bases, J lost 4 bases, and 8 bases lay in between. Germline loops: CDR1 MNHEY, CDR2 SVGAGI. The CDR3 covers 14 residues. CDR3 sequence (DNA): TGTGCCAGCAGTTACAGGCAGGGCACCGGGGAGCTGTTTTTT. This gives the protein CASSYRQGTGELFF.

The chain has TRBV6-4 and TRBJ2-3; 8 bases map to TRBD2. The CDR3 runs 13 residues. V gave up 6 bases and J gave up 1 base; unmatched junction bases: 0. Germline loops: CDR1 MRHNA, CDR2 SNTAGT. The CDR3, as DNA: TGTGCCAGCAGGCGGGAGGGCACAGATACGCAGTATTTT. It is translated as CASRREGTDTQYF.

V and J are TRBV29-1 and TRBJ1-1, with D perhaps TRBD1 (6 bases). CDR1 is SQVTM, CDR2 ANQGSEA, per germline. Trimming shortened V by 3 bases and J by 4 bases, and 21 bases separated the two germline ends. This CDR3 region has 16 residues. CDR3 nucleotides: TGCAGCGTTGATAGGACCCTAGGGGGGGGTGGCACTGAAGCTTTCTTT. Amino acids: CSVDRTLGGGGTEAFF. The whole variable domain, filled in from reference TRBV29-1 and TRBJ1-1, reads SAVISQKPSRDICQRGTSLTIQCQVDSQVTMMFWYRQQPGQSLTLIATANQGSEATYESGFVIDKFPISRPNLTFSTLTVSNMSPEDSSIYLCSVDRTLGGGGTEAFFGQGTRLTVV.

This chain connects TRBV14 to TRBJ2-7; perhaps TRBD1 as D (5 bases). Trimming shortened V by 4 bases and J by 9 bases, and 13 bases separated the two germline ends. The CDR3 has 12 residues. The germline gives CDR1 SGHDN, CDR2 FVKESK. CDR3 bases: TGTGCCAGCAGCCCAAGCAGGGTCAGGCAGTACTTC. It translates to CASSPSRVRQYF.

This chain connects TRBV19 to TRBJ1-1; weak D call: TRBD1 (6 bases). From germline, CDR1 is LNHDA and CDR2 SQIVND (reference sequence). V was shortened by 5 bases and J by 4 bases, with 17 bases between the two germline ends. The CDR3 runs to 15 residues. This chain's CDR3 is CASSPRTGHITEAFF. The CDR3 DNA is TGTGCCAGTAGTCCTAGAACAGGGCATATCACTGAAGCTTTCTTT.

CDR3 coding DNA: TGCGCCAGCAGCTTGCTAGCGGGAGATGGGAATGAGCAGTTCTTC. Encoded protein: CASSLLAGDGNEQFF. The V call is TRBV5-1, the J call TRBJ2-1; 10 nucleotides agree with TRBD2. CDR1 and CDR2 (germline): SGHRS, YFSETQ. V lost 1 base, J lost 7 bases, and 5 bases stayed unmatched. This CDR3 has 15 residues.

Notes on this clone: One junction end does not reproduce the germline sequence, and a read error may be involved. The chain couples TRBV12-5 to TRBJ2-7; 8 nucleotides match TRBD1. This CDR3 is 14 amino acids long. Germline V CDR1 and CDR2: LGHNT, FRNRAP. The DNA of the CDR3 is TGTGCTAGTGGTCTCCCGGGACAGGTAAAAGGGAGCCACTTC. Translated: CASGLPGQVKGSHF. Variable domain in full (rest from reference TRBV12-5 and TRBJ2-7): DARVTQTPRHKVTEMGQEVTMRCQPILGHNTVFWYRQTMMQGLELLAYFRNRAPLDDSGMPKDRFSAEMPDATLATLKIQPSEPRDSAVYFCASGLPGQVKGSHFGPGTRLTVT.

This clone was picked up a small number of times. One end of the junction is discordant with germline, which a read error may explain. The genes are TRBV30 and TRBJ1-1, with 9 positions matching TRBD1. Germline CDR1 and CDR2: GTSNPN and SVGIG (reference sequence). The CDR3 loop spans 13 amino acids. In DNA, the CDR3 is TGTGCCTGGAGTGTCTTCGAAGGGACAGGGTTGTCTTTT. The encoded protein is CAWSVFEGTGLSF.

The chain couples TRBV6-6 to TRBJ2-3; 8 bases align to TRBD2. Looked up from germline, CDR1 is MNHNY and CDR2 is SVGAGI (reference sequence). Trimming removed 5 bases from V and 0 bases from J; junction bases left unmatched: 4. The CDR3 loop spans 15 amino acids. The CDR3 is CASSPGGGSTDTQYF. CDR3 nucleotide sequence: TGTGCCAGCAGTCCGGGGGGGGGAAGCACAGATACGCAGTATTTT.

This clone was counted between two and nine times. The chain is built from TRBV18 and TRBJ1-1; D not certain. With 8 bases removed from V and 0 bases from J, the gap between germline ends came to 7 bases. This CDR3 is built from 12 residues. Germline V CDR1 and CDR2: KGHSH, LQKENI. In DNA form, the CDR3 reads TGTGCCAGCCGTAACATGAACACTGAAGCTTTCTTT. It is translated as CASRNMNTEAFF.

The rearrangement links TRBV4-1 to TRBJ2-7, with D perhaps TRBD2 (5 bases). Germline values: CDR1 MGHRA, CDR2 YSYEKL. V was trimmed by 2 bases and J by 4 bases, leaving 12 bases between them. The CDR3 loop spans 14 amino acids. In DNA form, the CDR3 reads TGCGCCAGCAGCCAACACGGGGAAGATTACGAGCAGTACTTC. Amino acids: CASSQHGEDYEQYF.

The table lists this clone with a count of one. The rearrangement uses TRBV19 and TRBJ1-2; 7 bases fit TRBD1. CDR1 and CDR2 (germline): LNHDA, SQIVND (reference sequence). The CDR3 is 15 residues long. Unmatched junction bases numbered 15, after V lost 6 bases and J lost 8 bases. CDR3 DNA: TGTGCCAGTAGCCCACCCGACAACAGGGGAAAGGGCTACACCTTC. Amino acids: CASSPPDNRGKGYTF. The whole variable domain, filled in from reference TRBV19 and TRBJ1-2, reads DGGITQSPKYLFRKEGQNVTLSCEQNLNHDAMYWYRQDPGQGLRLIYYSQIVNDFQKGDIAEGYSVSREKKESFPLTVTSAQKNPTAFYLCASSPPDNRGKGYTFGSGTRLTVV.

The V call is TRBV7-8, the J call TRBJ2-3, with D maybe TRBD1 (6 bases). V gave up 1 base and J gave up 4 bases, with 6 bases separating them. Germline V gene sequence: CDR1 SGHVS, CDR2 FQNEAQ. CDR3 length: 13 residues. CDR3 coding DNA: TGTGCCAGCAGCTTAGAGGGGGCAGATACGCAGTATTTT. Its protein is CASSLEGADTQYF. The full variable domain, in which reference TRBV7-8 and TRBJ2-3 provide the parts outside the CDR3, is GAGVSQSPRYKVAKRGQDVALRCDPISGHVSLFWYQQALGQGPEFLTYFQNEAQLDKSGLPSDRFFAERPEGSVSTLKIQRTQQEDSAVYLCASSLEGADTQYFGPGTRLTVL.

The chain combines TRBV7-8 with TRBJ1-3; D gene ambiguous. V was trimmed by 4 bases and J by 2 bases, leaving 15 bases between them. The CDR3 consists of 16 residues. CDR1 and CDR2 (germline): SGHVS, FQNEAQ. The CDR3 region is CASSWAHFDPGNTIYF. CDR3 in DNA: TGTGCCAGCAGCTGGGCCCACTTTGACCCTGGAAACACCATATATTTT.

The chain has TRBV4-2 and TRBJ1-6; 7 bases align to TRBD1. V was clipped by 5 bases and J by 7 bases; unmatched bases: 17. Germline loops: CDR1 LGHNA, CDR2 YNFKEQ. CDR3 length equals 18 residues. The CDR3 nucleotides are TGTGCCAGCAGCTCGAGTCTGGACAGGCAGACTTCAAATTCACCCCTCCACTTT. This encodes CASSSSLDRQTSNSPLHF.

The J gene is TRBJ1-1, the V gene TRBV29-1, with D possibly being TRBD1 (6 bases). V gave up 7 bases and J gave up 4 bases, with 13 bases separating them. CDR3 length: 12 residues. Germline V gene data show CDR1 as SQVTM and CDR2 as ANQGSEA. DNA of the CDR3: TGCAGCGGAAGACAGGTGGGCACTGAAGCTTTCTTT. Protein sequence: CSGRQVGTEAFF.

J is TRBJ1-2 and V is TRBV6-6, with D maybe TRBD1 (6 bases). The CDR3 spans 15 residues. The V gene lost 6 bases and the J gene lost 0 bases, with 14 bases spanning the gap. Germline-derived CDR1 and CDR2 are MNHNY and SVGAGI (reference sequence). The CDR3 reads CASRFTGLANYGYTF. The CDR3 region has the DNA TGTGCCAGCAGATTTACAGGGCTAGCTAACTATGGCTACACCTTC.

J is TRBJ1-3 and V is TRBV30; D is uncertain. Trimming removed 0 bases from V and 0 bases from J, with 9 bases in between. Germline V gene lookup returns CDR1 GTSNPN and CDR2 SVGIG (reference sequence). CDR3 length: 15 amino acids. The CDR3: CAWSVLRVSGNTIYF. The CDR3 nucleotides read TGTGCCTGGAGTGTACTCCGGGTCTCTGGAAACACCATATATTTT.

Here the CDR3 reads CASSTPDRGKAFF. As DNA, the CDR3 is TGTGCCAGCAGTACACCGGACAGGGGTAAAGCTTTCTTT. The rearrangement uses TRBV28 and TRBJ1-1; 9 bases are shared with TRBD1. The CDR3 runs 13 residues. Unmatched junction bases numbered 7, after V lost 5 bases and J lost 9 bases. The germline CDR1 and CDR2 sequences are MDHEN and SYDVKM.

The J gene is TRBJ1-2, the V gene TRBV19; D may be TRBD1 (6 bases). Deletions cut 7 bases from V and 5 bases from J, with 23 bases between. CDR1 and CDR2 (germline): LNHDA, SQIVND (reference sequence). This CDR3 has 16 residues. The DNA for the CDR3 is TGTGCCAGTAAGTCCAGAGGGGGTCAGCCTCTATATGGCTACACCTTC. Translated: CASKSRGGQPLYGYTF.